This T cell receptor (beta chain) appears in the sequencing data of a study of CD8 T cells in ankylosing spondylitis. As regards this clonotype: Its antigen is not known.

This CDR3 spans 14 amino acids. V lost 2 bases and J lost 3, with 9 bases in between. CDR1 is SGHRS and CDR2 is YFSETQ in the germline V gene. General observations from the study: Clones linked to disease were reported to show significant enrichment in matched ankylosing spondylitis synovial fluid. In the blood and synovial fluid of reactive arthritis, some motif variants had been previously reported.

TCRdb processed the 5' RACE reads anew with MiXCR; each CDR3 protein has one entry. The sample contains 200,000 to 250,000 distinct CDR3 sequences, more than 25% of which appear only once. The rearrangement joins TRBV5-1 to TRBJ2-1; D is undetermined. Sequencing used blood, either unsorted or a sorted T cell fraction (not recorded which). The TCR sequence derives from a male donor with ankylosing spondylitis or in good health (not recorded which). CDR3 protein: CASSFLQVYNEQFF. The CDR3 DNA reads as TGCGCCAGCAGCTTTTTGCAGGTCTACAATGAGCAGTTCTTC.